This T cell receptor (beta chain) was sequenced during a study of T cell responses to AZD1222 COVID-19 vaccine. Study-wide findings and caveats: It was only after the peak T cell response that any repertoires were sampled. Seropositive at baseline were only five or six AZD1222 recipients.

Germline V lookup: CDR1 GTSNPN, CDR2 SVGIG (reference sequence). V was pared by 7 bases and J by 7 bases, with 20 bases between. The CDR3 consists of 13 residues. With regard to this clone: The antigen remains unidentified.

This table comes from immunoSEQ multiplex PCR, and its TCRdb copy is limited to in-frame clones, with some not included. The repertoire holds some 200,000 clones, with about 88% as singletons. The source was peripheral blood, collected 28 days after the second AZD1222 dose. V gene TRBV30 combines with J gene TRBJ2-7; tentative D call: TRBD1 (6 bases). The receptor was isolated from an adult who received the AZD1222 COVID-19 vaccine. This CDR3 reads CASTQGLPGEQYF. DNA for the CDR3: TGTGCCTCGACACAGGGTTTACCGGGAGAGCAGTACTTC.